This T cell receptor (beta chain) was sequenced for a study of cytomegalovirus exposure and HLA in healthy donors. Study-wide findings and caveats: CMV serostatus was the sole immune exposure data available. An assumption of roughly uniform sequencing depth across donors underlay the presence/absence analyses. Highly shared variants forming one cluster were likely a sequencing artifact.

Use of 60 Vbeta and 13 Jbeta primers characterized the PCR. Original handling: Later work found approximately 87 million unique TCR beta chains, with 9.5 million to 12 million shared. Measured with immunoSEQ multiplex PCR; TCRdb has only the in-frame clones, and not every one. V, J and clone size derive from that table, while D and trimming were established from the DNA sequence. The top ten hold nearly 3.5% of the sample, which has about 150,000 clones, about 82% seen once. This clone is a singleton in its sample. Its specificity is not known. Trimming removed 6 bases from V and 4 bases from J; junction bases left unmatched: 3. The CDR3 sequence is 13 residues long. Germline assignment: CDR1 SNHLY and CDR2 FYNNEI.

Sequenced input: PBMCs. This sequence was found in a male donor in good health and CMV-seronegative. The chain uses TRBV2 and TRBJ1-5, with 7 positions matching TRBD1. CDR3 DNA sequence: TGTGCCAGCAGGACGACAGGGAATCAGCCCCAGCATTTT. Translated, it gives CASRTTGNQPQHF.